Listed below are T cell receptor beta chains from one sample, sequenced in a study of OX40 agonist ivuxolimab in advanced cancers. Repertoires were generated with immunoSEQ multiplex PCR, while TCRdb's copy carries only in-frame clones and drops some. This sample yields tens of thousands of clones, of which around 87% are seen a single time; 0.94% belongs to the top ten. The sample in question was CD4+ or CD8+ T cells sorted from blood, obtained in a trial of the OX40 agonist ivuxolimab. The receptors originated from an adult with an advanced solid tumor such as melanoma, head and neck, liver or kidney cancer. Both conserved end residues are part of each CDR3. Fields, in order: D gene, CDR3 length, clone size, J gene, V gene, CDR3 DNA, CDR3 protein. D genes are given only for firm matches. Clone size is not always given. Where it is, it says once, few, many or a class for expanded clones.

>TRBD1|15|NA|TRBJ2-7|TRBV28
TGTGCCAGCACCAAACAGGGGGCGTTGTCCTACGAGCAGTACTTC
CASTKQGALSYEQYF
>TRBD1|15|NA|TRBJ1-5|TRBV19
TGTGCCAGTACCCAGGGGGGGAGGGGCAATCAGCCCCAGCATTTT
CASTQGGRGNQPQHF
>NA|15|once|TRBJ1-1|TRBV28
TGTGCCAGCACCTCCCCCGCGGACGATTACACTGAAGCTTTCTTT
CASTSPADDYTEAFF
>TRBD1|15|NA|TRBJ2-4|TRBV19
TGTGCCAGTAGTATCCCCTACTTCGGGACAGGTCAACGGTACTTC
CASSIPYFGTGQRYF
>NA|14|NA|TRBJ2-5|TRBV10-3
TGTGCCATCAGTGAGTCGACAGGCCCCGAGACCCAGTACTTC
CAISESTGPETQYF
>NA|13|NA|TRBJ1-6|TRBV30
TGTGCCTGGAGTGTACAGGGTAATTCACCCCTCCACTTT
CAWSVQGNSPLHF
>TRBD2|16|NA|TRBJ2-3|TRBV5-1
TGCGCCAGCAGCTTGAGACTAGCTGGGAGCACAGATACGCAGTATTTT
CASSLRLAGSTDTQYF
>NA|16|NA|TRBJ1-5|TRBV10-2
TGCGCCAGCAGACCCGCCGGTGTAACTCCCAATCAGCCCCAGCATTTT
CASRPAGVTPNQPQHF
>NA|17|NA|TRBJ1-1|TRBV7-8
TGTGCCAGCAGTCTACTTTCCACAAAGGGAGTTAACACTGAAGCTTTCTTT
CASSLLSTKGVNTEAFF
>TRBD2|18|NA|TRBJ2-1|TRBV28
TGTGCCAGCACTCAACCCCCTGGAGGGAGGGGCCGGGGGAATGAGCAGTTCTTC
CASTQPPGGRGRGNEQFF
>NA|15|once|TRBJ2-5|TRBV7-9
TGTGCCAGCAGCTTGGGATCGGCCAGCCAAGAGACCCAGTACTTC
CASSLGSASQETQYF
>NA|13|NA|TRBJ1-2|TRBV5-1
TGCGCCAGCAGCTTGGACAGGGACTATGGCTACACCTTC
CASSLDRDYGYTF
>TRBD1|15|NA|TRBJ2-7|TRBV7-8
TGTGCCAGCAGCCGGACAGGACAGGAAGGCTACGAGCAGTACTTC
CASSRTGQEGYEQYF
>NA|15|NA|TRBJ2-2|TRBV30
TGTGCCTGGAGTGGGGCTAGATTATCGACCGGGGAGCTGTTTTTT
CAWSGARLSTGELFF
>NA|14|NA|TRBJ1-5|TRBV10-1
TGCGCCAGCAGGGAGGCCGATAGCAATCAGCCCCAGCATTTT
CASREADSNQPQHF